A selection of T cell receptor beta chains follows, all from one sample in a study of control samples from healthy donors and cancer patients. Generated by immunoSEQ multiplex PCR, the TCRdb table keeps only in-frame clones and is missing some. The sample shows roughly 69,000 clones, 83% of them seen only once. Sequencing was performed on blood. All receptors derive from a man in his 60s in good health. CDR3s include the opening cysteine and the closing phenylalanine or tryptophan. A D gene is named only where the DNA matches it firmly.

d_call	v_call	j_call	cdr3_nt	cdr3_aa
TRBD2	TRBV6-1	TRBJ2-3	TGTGCCAGCAGGGAAGCGGGAGGCACAGATACGCAGTATTTT	CASREAGGTDTQYF
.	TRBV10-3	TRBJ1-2	TGTGCCATCAGGGATTCCGTCCTGACGGGTGGCTACACCTTC	CAIRDSVLTGGYTF
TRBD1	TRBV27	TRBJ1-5	TGTGCCAGCAGTTTAGGACAGGGGCCCAATCAGCCCCAGCATTTT	CASSLGQGPNQPQHF
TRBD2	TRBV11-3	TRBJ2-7	TGTGCCAGCAGCCCAGCGGGGGCGGCCCACGAGCAGTACTTC	CASSPAGAAHEQYF
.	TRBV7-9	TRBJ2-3	TGTGCCAGCAGCTTAACCCCCCTTATCACAGATACGCAGTATTTT	CASSLTPLITDTQYF
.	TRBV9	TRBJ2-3	TGTGCCAGCAGCGGGACCATAGCAAGCACAGATACGCAGTATTTT	CASSGTIASTDTQYF
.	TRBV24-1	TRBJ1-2	TGTGCCACCAGTGATCCGGGGGAGGACCCTAGTTATGGCTACACCTTC	CATSDPGEDPSYGYTF
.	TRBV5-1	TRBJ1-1	TGCGCCAGCAGCCCGGGACCGGCGAACACTGAAGCTTTCTTT	CASSPGPANTEAFF
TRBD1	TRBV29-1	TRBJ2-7	TGCAGCGTTGAAGGGGACAGCACCTACGAGCAGTACTTC	CSVEGDSTYEQYF
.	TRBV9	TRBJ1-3	TGTGCCAGCAGCGTAGACGAAATGGCTAGGACCATATATTTT	CASSVDEMARTIYF